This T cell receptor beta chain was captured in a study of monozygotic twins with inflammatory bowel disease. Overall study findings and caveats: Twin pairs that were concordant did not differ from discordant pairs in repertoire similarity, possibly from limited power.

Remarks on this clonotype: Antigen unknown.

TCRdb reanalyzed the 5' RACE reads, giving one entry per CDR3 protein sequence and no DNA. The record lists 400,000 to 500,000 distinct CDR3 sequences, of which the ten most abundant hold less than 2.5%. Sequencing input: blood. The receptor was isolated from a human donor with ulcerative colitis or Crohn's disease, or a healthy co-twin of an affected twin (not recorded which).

CDR3 in amino acids: CSARPLAGDNTGELFF. The chain carries TRBV20-1 and TRBJ2-2; the D gene TCRdb calls, TRBD2, cannot be checked with no DNA. The CDR3 is made up of 16 amino acids. CDR1 and CDR2 from the germline V gene are DFQATT and SNEGSKA (reference sequence).